These T cell receptor beta chains were read from a single sample in a study of shared clonotypes between healthy human individuals. Sequencing was performed with immunoSEQ multiplex PCR; in TCRdb, only in-frame clones are kept and a portion is missing. The data contain a few million clones, roughly 93% of them seen just once; the ten biggest clones take up about 0.37%. Sequenced: naive CD4+ T cells from PBMCs. All receptors come from a young man in good health. Some clones in this sample may be carry-over from other donors' samples. Both conserved end residues are part of each CDR3. The D gene is left open where the match is weak. A row's size may be missing; if present it is once, few, many or a size class.

D gene,CDR3 length,J gene,clone size,V gene,CDR3 protein,CDR3 DNA
-,16,TRBJ2-5,once,TRBV7-9,CASRESFVAGQETQYF,TGTGCCAGCAGGGAGAGTTTTGTGGCGGGACAAGAGACCCAGTACTTC
TRBD2,15,TRBJ2-1,-,TRBV11-2,CASRLPGRRNNEQFF,TGTGCCAGCAGGTTACCCGGGAGGAGAAACAATGAGCAGTTCTTC
-,13,TRBJ2-3,-,TRBV5-1,CASSMQVTDTQYF,TGCGCCAGCAGCATGCAGGTCACAGATACGCAGTATTTT
-,15,TRBJ1-3,-,TRBV9,CASSVAPRRANTIYF,TGTGCCAGCAGCGTAGCTCCGAGGCGCGCAAACACCATATATTTT
-,14,TRBJ1-1,-,TRBV6-5,CASSPTPLRIEAFF,TGTGCCAGCAGCCCGACCCCCTTAAGGATTGAAGCTTTCTTT
-,13,TRBJ1-1,-,TRBV30,CAWIRQTNTEAFF,TGTGCCTGGATTAGACAGACGAACACTGAAGCTTTCTTT
-,14,TRBJ1-5,-,TRBV6-6,CASSYEADYQPQHF,TGTGCCAGCAGTTACGAGGCGGATTATCAGCCCCAGCATTTT
TRBD1,18,TRBJ2-2,-,TRBV9,CASSVEVGTGLGTGELFF,TGTGCCAGCAGCGTAGAAGTCGGGACAGGGCTAGGCACCGGGGAGCTGTTTTTT
TRBD2,16,TRBJ2-7,once,TRBV5-1,CASSRTPSGSAGEQYF,TGCGCCAGCAGTCGTACCCCTAGCGGGAGCGCAGGCGAGCAGTACTTC
-,15,TRBJ2-5,-,TRBV7-2,CASSLDHAYSETQYF,TGTGCCAGCAGCTTGGATCATGCATATTCGGAGACCCAGTACTTC
TRBD1,15,TRBJ1-5,few,TRBV30,CAWSGGQGANQPQHF,TGTGCCTGGAGTGGAGGACAGGGGGCCAATCAGCCCCAGCATTTT
TRBD2,15,TRBJ2-2,-,TRBV7-3,CASSLASGSTGELFF,TGTGCCAGCAGCTTAGCTAGCGGGAGCACCGGGGAGCTGTTTTTT
TRBD1,16,TRBJ2-3,-,TRBV5-8,CASSADRGQGTDTQYF,TGTGCCAGCAGCGCAGACAGGGGGCAAGGCACAGATACGCAGTATTTT
-,12,TRBJ1-5,-,TRBV7-2,CASSLGVQPQHF,TGTGCCAGCAGCTTAGGGGTTCAGCCCCAGCATTTT
-,14,TRBJ2-3,-,TRBV9,CASSRGVTTDTQYF,TGTGCCAGCAGCCGGGGAGTCACCACAGATACGCAGTATTTT
TRBD1,17,TRBJ1-5,-,TRBV16,CASSPARGANINQPQHF,TGTGCCAGCAGCCCCGCCAGGGGGGCCAATATCAATCAGCCCCAGCATTTT
-,13,TRBJ1-2,-,TRBV7-3,CASSLIGGNGYTF,TGTGCCAGCAGCTTAATTGGGGGGAATGGCTACACCTTC
-,15,TRBJ1-2,-,TRBV6-5,CASSPRRVSNYGYTF,TGTGCCAGCAGCCCGAGACGGGTTTCTAACTATGGCTACACCTTC
-,16,TRBJ2-2,-,TRBV19,CASSYWPRVRSGELFF,TGTGCCAGTAGTTACTGGCCCAGGGTTAGGTCCGGGGAGCTGTTTTTT
-,18,TRBJ1-3,-,TRBV9,CASSGAGTAFYSGNTIYF,TGTGCCAGCAGCGGGGCTGGCACGGCATTCTACTCTGGAAACACCATATATTTT
TRBD1,15,TRBJ2-4,-,TRBV9,CASSKTGLELGSRYF,TGTGCCAGCAGCAAGACAGGGTTGGAGCTAGGGTCGAGGTACTTC
-,13,TRBJ2-7,-,TRBV14,CASSGVPSYEQYF,TGTGCCAGCAGCGGGGTGCCCTCCTACGAGCAGTACTTC
-,15,TRBJ2-1,-,TRBV19,CASLGGHLLGNEQFF,TGTGCCAGCCTCGGGGGCCACTTATTAGGGAATGAGCAGTTCTTC
-,17,TRBJ1-3,-,TRBV9,CASSANPTRGSTNTIYF,TGTGCCAGCAGCGCAAATCCAACACGGGGGTCGACGAACACCATATATTTT
TRBD2,15,TRBJ2-2,-,TRBV5-1,CASSRTSGYTGELFF,TGCGCCAGCAGCCGGACTAGCGGGTACACCGGGGAGCTGTTTTTT
-,11,TRBJ1-2,-,TRBV20-1,CSALGPVGYTF,TGCAGTGCCCTGGGGCCGGTTGGCTACACCTTC
TRBD1,16,TRBJ1-2,-,TRBV6-5,CASSWDSGGANYGYTF,TGTGCCAGCAGTTGGGACAGCGGAGGGGCTAACTATGGCTACACCTTC
-,13,TRBJ1-1,few,TRBV10-2,CASSALGNTEAFF,TGCGCCAGCAGTGCTCTAGGGAACACTGAAGCTTTCTTT
TRBD2,13,TRBJ2-7,-,TRBV6-5,CASTAPGGREEYF,TGTGCCAGCACCGCCCCCGGCGGGAGGGAGGAGTACTTC
-,12,TRBJ2-3,-,TRBV30,CAWSDSPDTQYF,TGTGCCTGGAGTGACTCCCCAGATACGCAGTATTTT
-,16,TRBJ2-7,-,TRBV7-2,CASSLNAGVYFYEQYF,TGTGCCAGCAGCTTAAATGCAGGGGTGTACTTCTACGAGCAGTACTTC
-,13,TRBJ2-1,-,TRBV6-5,CASSRSYGQGGFF,TGCGCCAGCAGTCGGAGTTATGGCCAGGGGGGGTTCTTC
-,15,TRBJ2-2,-,TRBV12-2,CASRPDQLGTGELFF,TGTGCAAGTCGCCCGGACCAACTCGGCACCGGGGAGCTGTTTTTT
-,13,TRBJ1-2,-,TRBV6-5,CASSEPGPGGYTF,TGTGCCAGCAGTGAACCGGGGCCTGGGGGCTACACCTTC
-,15,TRBJ1-2,-,TRBV5-1,CASSLEGTGIYGYTF,TGCGCCAGCAGCTTGGAGGGGACCGGGATCTATGGCTACACCTTC
TRBD1,14,TRBJ1-2,-,TRBV6-1,CASSPYGQVYGYTF,TGTGCCAGCAGTCCCTACGGACAGGTCTATGGCTACACCTTC